Listed below are T cell receptor beta chains from one sample, sequenced in a study of T cells in Graves' hyperthyroidism and ophthalmopathy. Each CDR3 protein is one row after TCRdb ran MiXCR on the multiplex PCR reads. The table lists roughly 300,000 distinct CDR3 sequences, approximately 13% of them singletons. The sequencing sample was made of blood. These receptor sequences come from a woman in her thirties with Graves' hyperthyroidism. The CDR3 runs from the conserved cysteine through the conserved F or W. Fields, in order: V gene, J gene, clone size, D gene, CDR3 protein, CDR3 DNA. A D gene is named only where the DNA matches it firmly. Expanded clones get a size class; other rows say once, few or many, or leave the size out.

>TRBV12-3/TRBV12-4|TRBJ2-7|-|-
CASSFEAKAYEQYF
TGTGCCAGCAGTTTTGAGGCCAAGGCCTACGAGCAGTACTTC
>TRBV7-9|TRBJ1-1|many|-
CASSPPTGFNEAFF
TGTGCCAGCAGCCCACCGACAGGCTTTAATGAAGCTTTCTTT
>TRBV9|TRBJ2-1|-|-
CASSVSPSPALSSYNEQFF
TGTGCCAGCAGCGTAAGCCCGTCCCCAGCGCTTAGCTCCTACAATGAGCAGTTCTTC
>TRBV28|TRBJ2-3|-|TRBD1
CASSWGPKTGEDTQYF
TGTGCCAGCAGTTGGGGACCGAAAACAGGGGAAGATACGCAGTATTTT
>TRBV2|TRBJ2-7|many|TRBD1
CASTAPRPHDMTGVYYEQYF
TGTGCCAGCACGGCCCCCCGACCTCACGACATGACAGGGGTCTATTACGAGCAGTACTTC
>TRBV30|TRBJ2-1|few|-
CIAEKDNEQFF
TGTATAGCGGAGAAGGACAATGAGCAGTTCTTC
>TRBV28|TRBJ1-5|-|-
CASSQGEGNQPQHF
TGTGCCAGCAGTCAAGGGGAAGGCAATCAGCCCCAGCATTTT
>TRBV6-2/TRBV6-3|TRBJ2-2|many|-
CASRIRRWRHTGELFF
TGTGCCAGCAGGATCCGAAGGTGGAGGCACACCGGGGAGCTGTTTTTT
>TRBV19|TRBJ2-1|-|TRBD2
CASSIREGHNEQFF
TGTGCCAGTAGTATCCGGGAGGGCCACAATGAGCAGTTCTTC
>TRBV18|TRBJ2-5|few|-
CASSTRDRNIKETQYF
TGTGCCAGCTCGACCAGAGACCGAAACATAAAAGAGACCCAGTACTTC
>TRBV29-1|TRBJ1-1|-|-
CSVETGPNTEAFF
TGCAGCGTTGAAACGGGGCCGAACACTGAAGCTTTCTTT
>TRBV20-1|TRBJ2-5|many|-
CSASNPVGQETQYF
TGCAGTGCTTCTAACCCCGTGGGGCAAGAGACCCAGTACTTC
>TRBV15|TRBJ2-5|-|-
CATSRGASINQETQYF
TGTGCCACCAGCAGAGGGGCCTCAATTAACCAAGAGACCCAGTACTTC
>TRBV6-1|TRBJ2-1|few|TRBD2
CASSYRASGAYNEQFF
TGTGCCAGCAGTTATAGAGCTAGCGGGGCCTACAATGAGCAGTTCTTC
>TRBV7-2|TRBJ1-3|-|-
CASSLDRGGSGNTIYF
TGTGCCAGCAGCTTAGATCGGGGAGGATCAGGAAACACCATATATTTT
>TRBV18|TRBJ2-2|few|-
CASSPSGSGELFF
TGTGCCAGCTCACCATCGGGATCCGGGGAGCTGTTTTTT
>TRBV3-1|TRBJ2-7|few|TRBD2
CASSQTSGSFDEQYF
TGTGCCAGCAGCCAAACTAGCGGGAGTTTTGACGAGCAGTACTTC
>TRBV20-1|TRBJ2-1|-|TRBD2
CSAHGTSGNNEQFF
TGCAGTGCACATGGGACTAGCGGGAACAATGAGCAGTTCTTC
>TRBV14|TRBJ2-7|-|-
CASSDIVSSYEQYF
TGTGCCAGCAGCGATATAGTTAGCTCCTACGAGCAGTACTTC
>TRBV19|TRBJ2-3|few|TRBD1
CASSTGQGADTQYF
TGTGCCAGTAGTACCGGACAGGGGGCAGATACGCAGTATTTT
>TRBV12-3/TRBV12-4|TRBJ2-7|-|TRBD1
CASSLHRTGGGREKTYEQYF
TGTGCCAGCAGTCTCCACCGGACAGGGGGCGGACGGGAGAAGACTTACGAGCAGTACTTC
>TRBV13|TRBJ1-6|-|TRBD1
CASSRWGTGDSPLHF
TGTGCCAGCAGCCGCTGGGGGACAGGGGACTCACCCCTCCACTTT
>TRBV12-3/TRBV12-4|TRBJ2-1|-|TRBD2
CASRLAGGYIEQFF
TGTGCCAGCAGACTAGCGGGGGGATACATTGAGCAGTTCTTC
>TRBV12-3/TRBV12-4|TRBJ2-1|many|TRBD1
CASSLGDRGGNEQFF
TGTGCCAGCAGTTTAGGGGACAGGGGTGGTAATGAGCAGTTCTTC
>TRBV19|TRBJ1-6|-|TRBD1
CASSIDASGKTGVYSPLHF
TGTGCCAGTAGTATAGACGCAAGCGGGAAGACAGGGGTATATTCACCCCTCCACTTT
>TRBV7-8|TRBJ2-7|many|TRBD1
CASSHEDRGPYEQYF
TGTGCCAGCAGCCATGAAGACAGGGGGCCTTACGAGCAGTACTTC
>TRBV6-1|TRBJ1-4|many|TRBD1
CASRDNRGQEKLFF
TGTGCCAGCAGGGATAACAGGGGGCAGGAAAAACTGTTTTTT
>TRBV29-1|TRBJ2-3|-|-
CSVDSGADTQYF
TGCAGCGTTGACTCCGGGGCGGATACGCAGTATTTT
>TRBV20-1|TRBJ2-1|few|TRBD2
CSARVRTSGRRGPYNEQFF
TGCAGTGCTAGAGTCCGGACTAGCGGGAGGAGGGGCCCTTACAATGAGCAGTTCTTC
>TRBV11-2|TRBJ2-3|many|-
CASSSLSYADTQYF
TGTGCCAGCAGCTCTCTTTCCTACGCAGATACGCAGTATTTT
>TRBV29-1|TRBJ2-1|few|TRBD2
CSVELAGNEQFF
TGCAGCGTTGAACTAGCGGGCAATGAGCAGTTCTTC
>TRBV28|TRBJ1-3|few|-
CASQAGGNTIYF
TGTGCCTCTCAGGCTGGGGGAAACACCATATATTTT
>TRBV9|TRBJ1-1|once|-
CASSPRDGGNTEAFF
TGTGCCAGCAGCCCCCGGGACGGAGGGAACACTGAAGCTTTCTTT
>TRBV27|TRBJ2-7|few|TRBD1
CASSPRDRGNHEQYF
TGTGCCAGCAGCCCGAGGGACAGGGGGAACCACGAGCAGTACTTC
>TRBV30|TRBJ1-2|few|TRBD1
CAWRPPGQAYGYTF
TGTGCCTGGAGACCCCCGGGACAGGCCTATGGCTACACCTTC
>TRBV15|TRBJ2-1|many|-
CATSRDWSSYNEQFF
TGTGCCACCAGCAGAGACTGGAGCTCCTACAATGAGCAGTTCTTC
>TRBV6-5|TRBJ2-1|-|-
CASSYSNPGGTYNEQFF
TGTGCCAGCAGTTACTCGAACCCTGGGGGGACCTACAATGAGCAGTTCTTC
>TRBV3-1|TRBJ2-1|-|TRBD2
CASSPSSGSFNEQFF
TGTGCCAGCAGCCCGTCTAGCGGGAGTTTTAATGAGCAGTTCTTC
>TRBV27|TRBJ2-5|-|-
CASSFDRGETQYF
TGTGCCAGCAGTTTCGACCGGGGGGAGACCCAGTACTTC